This T cell receptor beta chain was identified in a study of beta chain features in type 1 diabetes. In the case of this clone: Its specificity is not known.

Study-wide points: Among patients with Type 1 diabetes, TCRB CDR3s were moderately but significantly shorter in every one of the four CD4+ subsets.

Sequencing targeted expressed TCRB transcripts, as all isolated RNA had been reverse transcribed. Produced via immunoSEQ multiplex PCR; TCRdb's table is partial and in-frame only. The sample includes over 200,000 clones, 11% of them seen just once. By way of CD45RO/CCR7/CD25/CD127/CD95/CD27, the CD4+ regulatory, stem cell-like memory, central memory and naive cells were sorted. The CDR3 is made up of 13 amino acids. The V gene lost 5 bases and the J gene lost 1 base, with 11 bases spanning the gap. Germline V gene lookup returns CDR1 SQVTM and CDR2 ANQGSEA. The receptor's source is a man between 25 and 39 years old with type 1 diabetes. Input material: naive CD4+ T cells from blood. V is TRBV29-1 and J is TRBJ2-5, with a possible D match to TRBD1 (6 bases). The CDR3 DNA sequence: TGCAGCGTTTCCGGACAGTCCCAAGAGACCCAGTACTTC. It is translated as CSVSGQSQETQYF.